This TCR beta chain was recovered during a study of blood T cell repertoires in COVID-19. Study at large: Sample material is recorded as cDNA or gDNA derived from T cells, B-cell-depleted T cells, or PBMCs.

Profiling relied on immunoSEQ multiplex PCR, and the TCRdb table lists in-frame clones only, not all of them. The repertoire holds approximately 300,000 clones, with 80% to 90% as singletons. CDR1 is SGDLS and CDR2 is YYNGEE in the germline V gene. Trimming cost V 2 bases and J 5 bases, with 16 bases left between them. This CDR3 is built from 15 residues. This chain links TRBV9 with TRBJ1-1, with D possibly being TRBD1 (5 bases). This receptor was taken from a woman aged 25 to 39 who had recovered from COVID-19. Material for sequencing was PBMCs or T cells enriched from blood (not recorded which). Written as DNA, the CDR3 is TGTGCCAGCAGCGTCGGGGGATTACTTTGGACTGAAGCTTTCTTT. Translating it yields CASSVGGLLWTEAFF.